Listed below are T cell receptor beta chains from one sample, sequenced in a study of identical twins. TCRdb re-analysed the 5' RACE reads in MiXCR, keeping a single row per CDR3 protein. Counted here are 450,000 to 650,000 distinct CDR3 sequences, roughly 9.5% occurring once; the ten biggest clones make up under 3.5%. These data also featured in a second study, about yellow fever vaccine responses in identical twins.

The sample comprised PBMCs. These receptors were taken from a woman aged 18-29 years in good health. CDR3s include the opening cysteine and the closing phenylalanine or tryptophan. A D gene is named only where the DNA matches it firmly. Where a row states a size, it is once, few, many or the class of an expanded clone; other rows omit it.

many	TRBV9	.	TRBJ2-1	TGTGCCAGCAGCGGAGGGTCCTACAATGAGCAGTTCTTC	CASSGGSYNEQFF
few	TRBV18	TRBD1	TRBJ2-2	TGTGCCAGCTCACCAAACAGGGGGCTGGCGAACACCGGGGAGCTGTTTTTT	CASSPNRGLANTGELFF
many	TRBV12-3/TRBV12-4	TRBD2	TRBJ2-3	TGTGCCAGCAGGAAGCGGGGGGGCCCCCCAGATACGCAGTATTTT	CASRKRGGPPDTQYF
many	TRBV24-1	.	TRBJ2-5	TGTGCCACCAGTGATTGGACGAGGTCAGGGCAAGAGACCCAGTACTTC	CATSDWTRSGQETQYF
few	TRBV20-1	.	TRBJ2-6	TGCAGTGCAGCCACTAGCTCTGGGGCCAACGTCCTGACTTTC	CSAATSSGANVLTF
.	TRBV15	.	TRBJ2-1	TGTGCCACCAGCTCCAGCCGCGGGAAGGGTGGCTCCTACAATGAGCAGTTCTTC	CATSSSRGKGGSYNEQFF
.	TRBV7-2	TRBD1	TRBJ2-5	TGTGCCAGCACACGGCGCCCAGGGGGTCAAGAGACCCAGTACTTC	CASTRRPGGQETQYF
.	TRBV4-1	.	TRBJ2-2	TGCGCCAGCAGCCAAGAGAGGGACGGCTTCACCGGGGAGCTGTTTTTT	CASSQERDGFTGELFF
.	TRBV18	TRBD2	TRBJ2-1	TGTGCCAGCTCACCACACGCGGGGGGCTCCTACAATGAGCAGTTCTTC	CASSPHAGGSYNEQFF
few	TRBV7-9	TRBD2	TRBJ2-1	TGTGCCAGCAGCCCCACCTCTCCGCGGGAGGGCCCACAGCAGTTCTTC	CASSPTSPREGPQQFF
few	TRBV28	.	TRBJ2-7	TGTGCCAGCAGCTCAGGGATGAACGAGCAGTACTTC	CASSSGMNEQYF
few	TRBV20-1	TRBD2	TRBJ2-3	TGCAGTGCTAGGGTTGCAGCGGGGGGGTGGAGCACAGATACGCAGTATTTT	CSARVAAGGWSTDTQYF
many	TRBV29-1	.	TRBJ1-2	TGCAGCGTCGCCCAAACAGTCTATGGCTACACCTTC	CSVAQTVYGYTF
.	TRBV6-1	TRBD1	TRBJ2-5	TGTGCCAGATCTACCCTTTGGCGATACAGGGGTCAAGAGACCCAGTACTTC	CARSTLWRYRGQETQYF
.	TRBV11-2	TRBD2	TRBJ2-7	TGTGCCAGCAGCTTAGATCAGGAGAGGGTAGCGGGAATACTCGGGCAGTACTTC	CASSLDQERVAGILGQYF
few	TRBV2	.	TRBJ2-5	TGTGCCAGCAGTAAGCAAGGCCAAGAGACCCAGTACTTC	CASSKQGQETQYF
.	TRBV6-5	TRBD2	TRBJ2-1	TGTGCCAGCAGTTACTCTAGAACTAGCGGGAGGGAGATGCAGTTCTTC	CASSYSRTSGREMQFF
few	TRBV7-9	TRBD2	TRBJ2-5	TGTGCCAGCAGCCGAGCGGGGAACCAAGAGACCCAGTACTTC	CASSRAGNQETQYF
many	TRBV4-3	.	TRBJ2-1	TGCGCCAGCAGCCAAGATAGACTCGCCTCCTACAATGAGCAGTTCTTC	CASSQDRLASYNEQFF
many	TRBV9	TRBD1	TRBJ1-6	TGTGCCAGCAGCATCCAGGACAGGATCTCCGGACCCCTCCACTTT	CASSIQDRISGPLHF
.	TRBV7-2	TRBD1	TRBJ2-1	TGTGCCAGCAGCTTACGGGGGACAGGATACAATGAGCAGTTCTTC	CASSLRGTGYNEQFF
many	TRBV5-5	.	TRBJ2-7	TGTGCCAGCAGCTTGTTGCGGGTTTCCTACGAGCAGTACTTC	CASSLLRVSYEQYF
many	TRBV20-1	TRBD2	TRBJ2-3	TGCAGTGCTTTGAGTAGCGGGGAACAAATCACAGATACGCAGTATTTT	CSALSSGEQITDTQYF
few	TRBV14	.	TRBJ2-7	TGTGCCAGCAGCCTGACGGGGACCACCTACGAGCAGTACTTC	CASSLTGTTYEQYF
many	TRBV6-1	TRBD2	TRBJ2-1	TGTGCCAGCAGTCCCGGGACTAGGGCGGTCAATGAGCAGTTCTTC	CASSPGTRAVNEQFF
.	TRBV3-1	.	TRBJ2-1	TGTGCCAGCAGCCAGGACTATAGCTCCTACAATGAGCAGTTCTTC	CASSQDYSSYNEQFF
many	TRBV4-3	TRBD2	TRBJ2-1	TGCGCCAGCAGCCAAGATAAGGGACTAGCGGGAGTGGGTGAGCAGTTCTTC	CASSQDKGLAGVGEQFF
many	TRBV20-1	.	TRBJ2-3	TGCAGTGCTTGGACTACTAGCACAGATACGCAGTATTTT	CSAWTTSTDTQYF
few	TRBV6-6	.	TRBJ2-7	TGTGCCAGCAGCCAGGGGGGGTACTACGAGCAGTACTTC	CASSQGGYYEQYF
few	TRBV5-1	TRBD2	TRBJ2-5	TGCGCCAGCAGCCCCAGGGTAGCGGGTGAGACCCAGTACTTC	CASSPRVAGETQYF
.	TRBV6-2/TRBV6-3	TRBD2	TRBJ2-1	TGTGCCAGCAGTACTAGCGGGAGGGCAAGCAATGAGCAGTTCTTC	CASSTSGRASNEQFF
few	TRBV20-1	TRBD2	TRBJ2-1	TGCAGTGCTAGAACTATGGCTAGCGGGAGCTTTGCCTACAATGAGCAGTTCTTC	CSARTMASGSFAYNEQFF
.	TRBV11-2	.	TRBJ2-5	TGTGCCAGCAGCCCCCCCATTAAGGATCAAGAGACCCAGTACTTC	CASSPPIKDQETQYF
.	TRBV2	TRBD1	TRBJ2-1	TGTGCCAGCAGTGAGGAAAGACAGGGGGCCAATGAGCAGTTCTTC	CASSEERQGANEQFF
.	TRBV2	.	TRBJ2-7	TGTGCCAGCAGTTCTACCTCATGGGGTGTCTCCTACGAGCAGTACTTC	CASSSTSWGVSYEQYF
many	TRBV7-9	TRBD1	TRBJ2-7	TGTGCCAGCAGCTTCCGGGACAGGGGCTACGAGCAGTACTTC	CASSFRDRGYEQYF
.	TRBV6-5	.	TRBJ2-7	TGTGCCAGCAGTTACGGCGAAGGGACCCGGTACGAGCAGTACTTC	CASSYGEGTRYEQYF
.	TRBV12-3/TRBV12-4	TRBD1	TRBJ2-7	TGTGCCAGCAGTTTAGGGGACAGAAGCCTCGGTCCCTACGAGCAGTACTTC	CASSLGDRSLGPYEQYF
few	TRBV7-7	TRBD2	TRBJ2-5	TGTGCTAGCAGCTTAGGCGAGCTAGCGGGGCAAGAGACCCAGTACTTC	CASSLGELAGQETQYF
many	TRBV29-1	.	TRBJ1-1	TGCAGCGTGCTAATAGTGACTGAAGCTTTCTTT	CSVLIVTEAFF
many	TRBV7-2	.	TRBJ2-5	TGTGCCAGCAAAGAGACCCAGTACTTC	CASKETQYF
many	TRBV11-2	TRBD1	TRBJ1-1	TGTGCCAGCAGCTTAGAGGGGACAGGAGAAGCTTTCTTT	CASSLEGTGEAFF
many	TRBV5-6	TRBD1	TRBJ1-2	TGTGCCAGCAGCTCGTTGAGAGGGACAGGGGGCCTTACCTTC	CASSSLRGTGGLTF
many	TRBV5-1	TRBD2	TRBJ2-1	TGCGCCAGCCGAAGCGGGGGGGCCTACAATGAGCAGTTCTTC	CASRSGGAYNEQFF
.	TRBV7-9	TRBD2	TRBJ2-7	TGTGCCAGCAGCAAACTAGCGGGGGGTTACGAGCAGTACTTC	CASSKLAGGYEQYF
.	TRBV27	TRBD1	TRBJ1-2	TGTGCCAGCAGTCCCAACAGGGGGGACGGCTACACCTTC	CASSPNRGDGYTF
.	TRBV20-1	.	TRBJ2-6	TGCAGTGCTAGAGGAAGGGGCGCTGGGGCCAACGTCCTGACTTTC	CSARGRGAGANVLTF
few	TRBV3-1	TRBD1	TRBJ2-7	TGTGCCAGCAGCCACCGGGACAAGGGGGCCCACGAGCAGTACTTC	CASSHRDKGAHEQYF
few	TRBV20-1	TRBD2	TRBJ2-3	TGCAGTGCTAGAGATCTCTATCTAGCGGGGGGGCGGAGCACAGATACGCAGTATTTT	CSARDLYLAGGRSTDTQYF
many	TRBV7-8	.	TRBJ2-5	TGTGCCAGCAGCTTAATGGCAGGTCGGGAGACCCAGTACTTC	CASSLMAGRETQYF
.	TRBV28	.	TRBJ1-1	TGTGCCAGCAGTCCGGACGGGGAGGATGAAGCTTTCTTT	CASSPDGEDEAFF
.	TRBV29-1	.	TRBJ2-7	TGCAGCGTAATGCAGGGTACCGAGCAGTACTTC	CSVMQGTEQYF
few	TRBV12-3/TRBV12-4	.	TRBJ1-2	TGTGCCAGCACCCCTGGAGGGGCCAAAGGCTACACCTTC	CASTPGGAKGYTF
many	TRBV5-5	TRBD2	TRBJ2-1	TGTGCCAGCAGCCTAACGCCGGGGGGGTCCTACAATGAGCAGTTCTTC	CASSLTPGGSYNEQFF
.	TRBV4-1	.	TRBJ1-1	TGCGCCAGCAGCCAAGAACCCTTCGGGGCGGGCACTGAAGCTTTCTTT	CASSQEPFGAGTEAFF
.	TRBV2	.	TRBJ2-3	TGTGCCAGCAGTGGAGACAACAGGGCTAGCACAGATACGCAGTATTTT	CASSGDNRASTDTQYF
.	TRBV19	.	TRBJ2-1	TGTGCCATTTACAATGAGCAGTTCTTC	CAIYNEQFF